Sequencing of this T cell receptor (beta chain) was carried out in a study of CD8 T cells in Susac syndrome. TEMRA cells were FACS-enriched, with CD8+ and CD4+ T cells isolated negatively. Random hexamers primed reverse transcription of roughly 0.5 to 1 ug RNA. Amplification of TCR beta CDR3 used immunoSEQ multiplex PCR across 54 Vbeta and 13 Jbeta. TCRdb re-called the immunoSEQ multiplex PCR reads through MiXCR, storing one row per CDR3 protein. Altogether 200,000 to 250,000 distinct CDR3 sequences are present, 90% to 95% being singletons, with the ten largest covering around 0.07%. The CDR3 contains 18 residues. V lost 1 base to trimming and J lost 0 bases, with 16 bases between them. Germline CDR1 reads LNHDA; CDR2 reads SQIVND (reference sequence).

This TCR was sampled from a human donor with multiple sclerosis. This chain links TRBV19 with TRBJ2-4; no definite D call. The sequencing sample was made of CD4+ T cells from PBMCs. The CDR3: CASSIGRSAALAKNIQYF. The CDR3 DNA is TGTGCCAGTAGTATAGGGCGGTCGGCCGCATTAGCCAAAAACATTCAGTACTTC.